This T cell receptor (beta chain) was identified during a study of blood T cell repertoires in COVID-19. Study summary: The origin of the acute and convalescent COVID-19 samples was the United States, Italy and Spain.

The repertoire was sequenced with immunoSEQ multiplex PCR; TCRdb's copy has only in-frame clones and lacks some. The repertoire has about 260,000 clones, over 70% of them found once; the top ten carry roughly a tenth. Germline trimming cut 3 bases from V and 1 base from J; bases unmatched to any gene: 7. CDR1 SGHDN and CDR2 FVKESK come from the germline V gene. The CDR3 length is 18 residues. Material for sequencing was peripheral blood. This receptor was taken from a woman aged 70-85 years with COVID-19, enrolled during active disease. The V call is TRBV14, the J call TRBJ2-5, with 14 bases matching TRBD2. The CDR3: CASSHQLTSGRAQETQYF. CDR3 coding DNA: TGTGCCAGCAGCCACCAACTGACTAGCGGGAGGGCCCAAGAGACCCAGTACTTC.